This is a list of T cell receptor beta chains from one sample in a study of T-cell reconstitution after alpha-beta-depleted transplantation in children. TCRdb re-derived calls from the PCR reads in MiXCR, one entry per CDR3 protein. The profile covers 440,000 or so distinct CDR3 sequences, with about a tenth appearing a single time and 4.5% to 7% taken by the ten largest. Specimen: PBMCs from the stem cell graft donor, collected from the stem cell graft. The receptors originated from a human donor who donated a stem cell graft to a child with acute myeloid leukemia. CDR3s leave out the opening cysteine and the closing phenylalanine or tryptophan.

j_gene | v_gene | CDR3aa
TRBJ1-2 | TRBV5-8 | ASSATGDEGYT
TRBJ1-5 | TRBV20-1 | SASITGTNQPQH
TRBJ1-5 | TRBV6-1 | ASSQGAGQPQH
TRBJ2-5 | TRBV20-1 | SARELAGLQETQY
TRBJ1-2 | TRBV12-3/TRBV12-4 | ASREYTGTRYGYT
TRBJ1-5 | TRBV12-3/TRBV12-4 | ASSFKQDQPQH
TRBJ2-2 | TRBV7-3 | ASSPSDGELF
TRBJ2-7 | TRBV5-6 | ASSLLAAAVYEQY
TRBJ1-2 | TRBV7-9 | ASSLGGGRGYT
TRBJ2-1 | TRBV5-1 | ASSLAAGQAYNEQF
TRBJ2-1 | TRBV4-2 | ASSTGGDEQF
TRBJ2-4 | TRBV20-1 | SAPRTSGLNIQY
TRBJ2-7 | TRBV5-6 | ASSGGTSAYYEQY
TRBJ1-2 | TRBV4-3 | ASSQDLTGWFGYT
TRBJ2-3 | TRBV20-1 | SARAAGADTQY
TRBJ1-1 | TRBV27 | ASSLTGGTEAF
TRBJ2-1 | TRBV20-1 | SATTGTSSYNEQF
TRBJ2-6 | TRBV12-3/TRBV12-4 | ASSLRVGANVLT
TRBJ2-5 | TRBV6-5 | ASRTVETQY
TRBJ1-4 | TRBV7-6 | ASSPPSGGNEKLF
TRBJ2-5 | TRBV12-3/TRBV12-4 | ASSFEGGPPTQY
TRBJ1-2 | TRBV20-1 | SARGQGVGGYT